The clone carrying this T cell receptor beta chain was observed many times. The sample is drawn from a study of patients and donors after allogeneic stem cell transplantation. V lost 4 bases, J lost 1 base, and 8 bases lay in between. Looked up from germline, CDR1 is SQVTM and CDR2 is ANQGSEA. The CDR3 sequence is 12 residues long. TCRdb processed the RT-PCR reads anew with MiXCR; each CDR3 protein has one entry. Of 900,000 to 1,000,000 distinct CDR3 sequences listed, around 17% are singletons. The clonotype comes from a human donor who was either an allogeneic HSCT recipient or a stem cell or donor lymphocyte infusion donor (not recorded which). It is not recorded whose cells these are; they may come from a transplant donor. Sequencing was performed on blood, either unsorted or a sorted T cell fraction (not recorded which). V usage is TRBV29-1 and J usage is TRBJ2-7; D unresolved. CDR3: CSVGGDSYEQYF. Here the CDR3 DNA reads TGCAGCGTTGGCGGCGATTCCTACGAGCAGTACTTC.